The 30 T cell receptor beta chains below were found in one sample sequenced in a study of blood T cell repertoires in COVID-19. Here immunoSEQ multiplex PCR was the method, and the copy in TCRdb shows in-frame clones only, minus some. Of approximately 260,000 clones listed, around 87% are singletons. Sequenced sample: peripheral blood. All receptors derive from a man between 18 and 29 years old with active or convalescent COVID-19.

This chain connects TRBV27 to TRBJ1-4; 8 bases line up with TRBD1. This CDR3 region has 15 residues. Germline V gene lookup returns CDR1 MNHEY and CDR2 SMNVEV (reference sequence). V trimming: 5 bases; J trimming: 7 bases; junction bases outside the gene matches: 9. CDR3 sequence: CASSNGQGGREKLFF. For the CDR3, the DNA is TGTGCCAGCAGTAACGGACAGGGAGGACGTGAAAAACTGTTTTTT. The full variable domain, completed using reference TRBV27 and TRBJ1-4, is EAQVTQNPRYLITVTGKKLTVTCSQNMNHEYMSWYRQDPGLGLRQIYYSMNVEVTDKGDVPEGYKVSRKEKRNFPLILESPSPNQTSLYFCASSNGQGGREKLFFGSGTQLSVL.

J is TRBJ2-5 and V is TRBV10-1, with 16 bases fitting TRBD2. Germline V gives CDR1 WNHNN, CDR2 SYGVQD (reference sequence). The CDR3 spans 23 residues. V lost 7 bases, J lost 5 bases, and 28 bases stayed unmatched. Here the CDR3 reads CASTVTGGRVGTSGRDVWETQYF. The DNA for the CDR3 is TGCGCCAGCACCGTTACAGGGGGCAGAGTCGGGACTAGCGGGAGGGATGTTTGGGAGACCCAGTACTTC.

This clone was counted once. This chain connects TRBV19 to TRBJ2-1, with D possibly TRBD1 on 6 matching bases. This CDR3 spans 12 amino acids. V was shortened by 5 bases and J by 5 bases, with 7 bases between the two germline ends. From germline, CDR1 is LNHDA and CDR2 SQIVND (reference sequence). CDR3 sequence: CASSHRDNEQFF. Written as DNA, the CDR3 is TGTGCCAGTAGTCACAGGGACAATGAGCAGTTCTTC.

The rearrangement joins TRBV19 to TRBJ2-1; D unclear. Germline V gives CDR1 LNHDA, CDR2 SQIVND (reference sequence). This CDR3 has 13 residues. Trimming removed 2 bases at V and 4 bases at J, with 6 bases between. CDR3 nucleotides: TGTGCCAGTAGTATAAACAGATACAATGAGCAGTTCTTC. It is translated as CASSINRYNEQFF.

This chain joins TRBV6-5 and TRBJ2-3, with 11 positions matching TRBD2. This CDR3 contains 15 residues. The ends lost 6 bases at V and 5 bases at J; junction bases unmatched: 7. CDR1 is MNHEY and CDR2 is SVGAGI in the germline V gene. DNA of the CDR3: TGTGCCAGCAGGGTACTAGCGGGGGCCATAGATACGCAGTATTTT. This codes for CASRVLAGAIDTQYF.

The V and J genes are TRBV7-2 and TRBJ2-3; 7 bases fit TRBD2. Trimming removed 5 bases from V and 5 bases from J; junction bases left unmatched: 10. Germline lookup yields CDR1 SGHTA and CDR2 FQGNSA. This CDR3 is 15 amino acids long. The CDR3 nucleotides read TGTGCCAGCAGCCGGGACTGGAGGGAGGGAGATACGCAGTATTTT. It codes for CASSRDWREGDTQYF.

The rearrangement uses TRBV29-1 and TRBJ1-5; a weak D match, TRBD1 (5 bases). V was trimmed by 3 bases and J by 0 bases, leaving 21 bases between them. CDR1 and CDR2 (germline): SQVTM, ANQGSEA. This CDR3 comprises 18 residues. This CDR3 is CSVEGLRCAAYSNQPQHF. CDR3 coding DNA: TGCAGCGTTGAGGGACTCAGGTGCGCAGCTTATAGCAATCAGCCCCAGCATTTT.

The sample holds a few counts of this clone. This chain links TRBV2 with TRBJ1-4; a weak D match, TRBD1 (6 bases). Trimming took off 7 bases at V and 7 bases at J, with 22 bases between the two ends. CDR1 is SNHLY, CDR2 FYNNEI, per germline. This CDR3 has 16 residues. DNA for the CDR3: TGTGCCAGCAAGCCTACTTGGGGGGGCCTCGCTGAAAAACTGTTTTTT. It is translated as CASKPTWGGLAEKLFF.

V usage is TRBV10-3 and J usage is TRBJ2-2, with D possibly being TRBD2 (6 bases). Trimming took 0 bases from V and 6 from J, leaving 8 bases between them. The germline V gene has CDR1 ENHRY and CDR2 SYGVKD. This CDR3 spans 14 amino acids. This chain's CDR3 is CAISESTGAGELFF. The CDR3 nucleotides read TGTGCCATCAGTGAGTCCACGGGGGCCGGGGAGCTGTTTTTT.

V and J are TRBV29-1 and TRBJ2-2; D gene ambiguous. The CDR3 is 11 amino acids. V was trimmed by 3 bases and J by 5 bases, leaving 4 bases between them. Germline V gene data show CDR1 as SQVTM and CDR2 as ANQGSEA. The CDR3 region is CSVDSTGELFF. The CDR3 nucleotides are TGCAGCGTTGATAGTACCGGGGAGCTGTTTTTT.

In this sample, this clone turned up a few times. This sequence joins TRBV28 and TRBJ1-5; 8 positions agree with TRBD1. Germline CDR1 MDHEN, CDR2 SYDVKM. The CDR3 covers 17 residues. With 2 bases clipped from V and 1 base from J, the junction kept 7 bases outside the gene matches. The CDR3: CASSLGQGKLSNQPQHF. CDR3 in DNA: TGTGCCAGCAGTTTAGGACAGGGAAAATTGAGCAATCAGCCCCAGCATTTT. Together with reference TRBV28 and TRBJ1-5, the CDR3 gives the full variable domain: DVKVTQSSRYLVKRTGEKVFLECVQDMDHENMFWYRQDPGLGLRLIYFSYDVKMKEKGDIPEGYSVSREKKERFSLILESASTNQTSMYLCASSLGQGKLSNQPQHFGDGTRLSIL.

The V and J genes are TRBV28 and TRBJ1-5, with a weak D call TRBD1 (6 bases). Trimming left V 5 bases short and J 7 bases short, with 18 bases between. The CDR3 contains 15 residues. Germline values: CDR1 MDHEN, CDR2 SYDVKM. The CDR3 loop is CASSILGGAEQPQHF. The CDR3 DNA reads as TGTGCCAGCAGTATCCTGGGGGGGGCTGAACAGCCCCAGCATTTT.

The rearrangement uses TRBV19 and TRBJ2-7; D unresolved. With 4 bases removed from V and 7 bases from J, the gap between germline ends came to 14 bases. Germline V gene data show CDR1 as LNHDA and CDR2 as SQIVND (reference sequence). This CDR3 is 13 amino acids long. This CDR3 is CASSTIITREQYF. CDR3 bases: TGTGCCAGTAGTACAATCATCACCCGGGAGCAGTACTTC.

The chain links TRBV7-9 to TRBJ2-7, with D possibly TRBD1 on 5 matching bases. CDR1 is SEHNR, CDR2 FQNEAQ, per germline (reference sequence). CDR3 length equals 14 residues. Deletions cut 4 bases from V and 1 base from J, with 11 bases between. Here the CDR3 DNA reads TGTGCCAGCAGCTCTACGACAGAATCCTACGAGCAGTACTTC. Amino acid sequence: CASSSTTESYEQYF.

The gene calls are TRBV5-1 and TRBJ1-6; D perhaps matches TRBD1 (6 bases). CDR1 and CDR2 from the germline V gene are SGHRS and YFSETQ. The CDR3 totals 14 residues. Trimming pared 2 bases from V and 9 bases from J, leaving 12 bases between. The CDR3 here is CASSLTGLGSPLHF. CDR3 DNA: TGCGCCAGCAGCTTAACAGGGCTTGGTTCACCCCTCCACTTT.

The chain carries TRBV9 and TRBJ1-4, with D maybe TRBD1 (5 bases). There are 15 residues in the CDR3. Trimming took 4 bases from V and 6 from J, leaving 16 bases between them. Germline V gives CDR1 SGDLS, CDR2 YYNGEE. The CDR3 here is CASSLGRQNYEKLFF. In DNA form, the CDR3 reads TGTGCCAGCAGCCTTGGCCGACAGAACTATGAAAAACTGTTTTTT.

The J gene is TRBJ2-7, the V gene TRBV5-1, with 10 nucleotides matching TRBD1. J gave up 5 bases and V 3 bases, and 5 bases lay outside the gene matches. CDR1 and CDR2 (germline): SGHRS, YFSETQ. CDR3 size: 14 residues. The CDR3 coding sequence is TGCGCCAGCAGCTCGGGACAGGGGCTTGACGAGCAGTACTTC. This translates into CASSSGQGLDEQYF. Combining the CDR3 with reference TRBV5-1 and TRBJ2-7 gives the whole variable domain KAGVTQTPRYLIKTRGQQVTLSCSPISGHRSVSWYQQTPGQGLQFLFEYFSETQRNKGNFPGRFSGRQFSNSRSEMNVSTLELGDSALYLCASSSGQGLDEQYFGPGTRLTVT.

The J gene is TRBJ2-4, the V gene TRBV19; no definite D call. V was trimmed by 3 bases and J by 0 bases, leaving 15 bases between them. Per germline, CDR1 LNHDA and CDR2 SQIVND (reference sequence). The CDR3 runs to 17 residues. CDR3 sequence (DNA): TGTGCCAGTAGTATCTTGGCGGATGTGGTAGCCAAAAACATTCAGTACTTC. Translation: CASSILADVVAKNIQYF.

The chain links TRBV30 to TRBJ2-3; 10 bases are shared with TRBD2. Germline V CDR1 and CDR2: GTSNPN, SVGIG (reference sequence). The CDR3 loop spans 16 amino acids. V was pared by 1 base and J by 2 bases, with 6 bases of the junction left unmatched. CDR3 sequence reads: CAWSGTSGTVTDTQYF. The DNA for the CDR3 is TGTGCCTGGAGTGGAACTAGCGGGACAGTCACAGATACGCAGTATTTT.

This chain connects TRBV19 to TRBJ2-5; D is unclear. Looked up from germline, CDR1 is LNHDA and CDR2 is SQIVND (reference sequence). The CDR3 sequence is 14 residues long. V lost 5 bases to trimming and J lost 5 bases, with 15 bases between them. The CDR3 region is CASSPQVLAETQYF. CDR3 in DNA: TGTGCCAGTAGTCCCCAGGTCCTGGCGGAGACCCAGTACTTC.

J is TRBJ2-5 and V is TRBV6-5; 7 bases align to TRBD2. The CDR3 runs to 11 residues. The J segment lost 5 bases and the V segment lost 8 bases, leaving 2 bases of the junction unmatched. The germline V gene has CDR1 MNHEY and CDR2 SVGAGI. Written as DNA, the CDR3 is TGTGCCAGCTACGGGGGGGAGACCCAGTACTTC. Translation: CASYGGETQYF.

This chain joins TRBV6-2 or TRBV6-3 and TRBJ1-4; no clear D. The CDR3 totals 15 residues. Germline CDR1 MNHEY, CDR2 SVGEGT. V dropped 2 bases and J dropped 3 bases, with 10 bases sitting between them. Written as DNA, the CDR3 is TGTGCCAGCAGTTACATCAGTTCCGCTAATGAAAAACTGTTTTTT. Its translation: CASSYISSANEKLFF.

This chain uses TRBV10-3 with TRBJ1-2, with D perhaps TRBD1 (5 bases). Germline CDR1 ENHRY, CDR2 SYGVKD. V was shortened by 6 bases and J by 2 bases, with 10 bases between the two germline ends. CDR3 length: 13 amino acids. CDR3 bases: TGTGCCATCAGGCGGGACGGAAACTATGGCTACACCTTC. Translation gives CAIRRDGNYGYTF.

The chain has TRBV27 and TRBJ2-7; D possibly corresponds to TRBD1 (5 bases). CDR3 length: 14 residues. The germline gives CDR1 MNHEY, CDR2 SMNVEV (reference sequence). Deletions cut 2 bases from V and 1 base from J, with 9 bases between. The CDR3 here is CASSLGQGSYEQYF. In nucleotides, the CDR3 is TGTGCCAGCAGTTTAGGGCAGGGATCCTACGAGCAGTACTTC.

In this sample, this clone turned up a few times. This chain uses TRBV5-5 with TRBJ2-2, with 9 positions matching TRBD1. Germline V gene sequence: CDR1 SGHKS, CDR2 YYEKEE (reference sequence). V dropped 4 bases and J dropped 8; count of bases not matched to a gene: 9. The CDR3 extends over 15 amino acids. CDR3 in amino acids: CASSLGQGIMGELFF. CDR3 in DNA: TGTGCCAGCAGCCTGGGACAGGGAATAATGGGGGAGCTGTTTTTT.

The CDR3 sequence: CASSLASYQETQYF. The CDR3 DNA sequence: TGTGCCAGCAGCTTGGCATCCTACCAAGAGACCCAGTACTTC. The chain is built from TRBV7-9 and TRBJ2-5; D gene ambiguous. The CDR3 sequence is 14 residues long. Germline V CDR1 and CDR2: SEHNR, FQNEAQ (reference sequence). The ends were cut back, 3 bases at V and 0 bases at J, with 8 bases in the middle. Variable domain in full (rest from reference TRBV7-9 and TRBJ2-5): DTGVSQNPRHKITKRGQNVTFRCDPISEHNRLYWYRQTLGQGPEFLTYFQNEAQLEKSRLLSDRFSAERPKGSFSTLEIQRTEQGDSAMYLCASSLASYQETQYFGPGTRLLVL.

This clone was recorded at least ten times. J is TRBJ2-3 and V is TRBV5-1, with 9 bases that match TRBD2. The J segment lost 4 bases and the V segment lost 3 bases, leaving 6 bases of the junction unmatched. Germline V gene lookup returns CDR1 SGHRS and CDR2 YFSETQ. The CDR3 consists of 15 residues. The chain's CDR3 is CASSSKRGVADTQYF. Here the CDR3 DNA reads TGCGCCAGCAGCTCGAAGCGGGGGGTCGCAGATACGCAGTATTTT. Supplemented by reference TRBV5-1 and TRBJ2-3, the full variable domain reads KAGVTQTPRYLIKTRGQQVTLSCSPISGHRSVSWYQQTPGQGLQFLFEYFSETQRNKGNFPGRFSGRQFSNSRSEMNVSTLELGDSALYLCASSSKRGVADTQYFGPGTRLTVL.

The chain joins TRBV5-4 to TRBJ1-2, with D possibly being TRBD1 (5 bases). Trimming shortened V by 5 bases and J by 6 bases, and 11 bases separated the two germline ends. This CDR3 spans 12 amino acids. Germline V gene data show CDR1 as SGHNT and CDR2 as YYREEE (reference sequence). The CDR3 sequence is CASSSGIDGYTF. The CDR3 DNA reads as TGTGCCAGCAGTTCAGGGATCGATGGCTACACCTTC.

Notes on this clone: Germline is not matched at one junction end, which may reflect a read error. CDR3 sequence (DNA): TGTGCTAGTGGTTTGGAAATGGACACCGAAGCTTTCTTT. Its translation: CASGLEMDTEAFF. The chain employs TRBV12-5 and TRBJ1-1; perhaps TRBD1 as D (5 bases). Germline loops: CDR1 LGHNT, CDR2 FRNRAP. The CDR3 has 13 amino acids.

V is TRBV18 and J is TRBJ1-5; 7 positions agree with TRBD1. Unmatched junction bases numbered 2, after V lost 5 bases and J lost 1 base. This CDR3 has 14 residues. Per the germline V gene, CDR1 is KGHSH and CDR2 is LQKENI. CDR3 residues: CASSSRGSNQPQHF. The CDR3 nucleotides read TGTGCCAGCTCATCCAGGGGGAGCAATCAGCCCCAGCATTTT.